Described below is a single T cell receptor beta chain sequence and its context. Antigen unknown. This sample stems from a study of Ad26.COV2.S vaccination and SARS-CoV-2 variants. Looking at the study overall: In the study, Ad26.COV2.S was injected intramuscularly once, or twice 56 days apart.

Repertoires were generated with immunoSEQ multiplex PCR, while TCRdb's copy carries only in-frame clones and drops some. The data hold approximately 360,000 clones, with 83% observed a single time. Study results and limitations: Breadth of non-spike TCRs did not differ between vaccinees and placebo recipients. The TCR breadth and depth analyses may have produced an underestimate of total T cell responses. Greater spike-specific TCR breadth was seen in vaccine recipients than in placebo recipients.

Sample treatment: roughly 20 received Ad26.COV2.S at low or high dose, single or two shots; 5 received placebo; per-sample allocation not given. After the first vaccine or placebo injection, samples were drawn on day 63. The source of this sequence is a person between 18 and 65 years old who received the Ad26.COV2.S COVID-19 vaccine or a placebo. The sample consisted of peripheral blood, taken in a trial of Ad26.COV2.S vaccine versus placebo.

As DNA, the CDR3 is TGTGCCAGCAGCAAAAACCGGGACACCTATGGCTACACCTTC. Translating gives CASSKNRDTYGYTF. This chain links TRBV5-4 with TRBJ1-2; TRBD1 might be the D (6 bases). This CDR3 is 14 amino acids long. Germline CDR1 is SGHNT and CDR2 is YYREEE (reference sequence). The V end lost 4 bases, the J end lost 4 bases, and 14 bases lay between the germline ends.